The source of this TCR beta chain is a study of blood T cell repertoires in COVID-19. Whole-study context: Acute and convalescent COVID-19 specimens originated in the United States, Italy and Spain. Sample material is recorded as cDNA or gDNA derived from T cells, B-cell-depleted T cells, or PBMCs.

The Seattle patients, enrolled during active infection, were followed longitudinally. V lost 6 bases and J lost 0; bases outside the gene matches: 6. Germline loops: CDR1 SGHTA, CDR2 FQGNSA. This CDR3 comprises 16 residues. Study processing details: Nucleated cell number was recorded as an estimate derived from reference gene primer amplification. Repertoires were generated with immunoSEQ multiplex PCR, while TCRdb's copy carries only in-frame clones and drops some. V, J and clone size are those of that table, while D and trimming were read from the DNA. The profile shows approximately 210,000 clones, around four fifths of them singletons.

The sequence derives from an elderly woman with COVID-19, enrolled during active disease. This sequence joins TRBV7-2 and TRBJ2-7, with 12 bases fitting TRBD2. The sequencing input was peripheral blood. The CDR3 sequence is CASSILAGGSSYEQYF. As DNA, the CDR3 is TGTGCCAGCAGTATACTAGCGGGGGGTTCCTCCTACGAGCAGTACTTC.